The rows below give T cell receptor beta chains drawn from one sample of a study of cytomegalovirus exposure and HLA in healthy donors. Profiled with immunoSEQ multiplex PCR; TCRdb holds only in-frame clones, not every one. The repertoire holds approximately 150,000 clones, over 75% seen once, with approximately 1.8% in the top ten. Sequenced: PBMCs. These receptors were obtained from a woman between 25 and 40 years old in good health and CMV-seronegative. CDR3s include the opening cysteine and the closing phenylalanine or tryptophan. A D gene is named only where the DNA matches it firmly. Clone sizes are given selectively: once, few, many, or a class where the clone is expanded.

j_call d_call clone_size v_call cdr3_nt cdr3_aa
TRBJ2-1 NA NA TRBV5-8 TGTGCCAGCAGCTTGATAGCCCGAAATGAGCAGTTCTTC CASSLIARNEQFF
TRBJ1-4 NA few TRBV18 TGTGCCAGCTCACCGACTTCGAGAGATGAAAAACTGTTTTTT CASSPTSRDEKLFF
TRBJ2-7 NA few TRBV4-1 TGCGCCAGCAGCTGGGACATCGGCGACGAGCAGTACTTC CASSWDIGDEQYF
TRBJ1-1 NA few TRBV28 TGTGCCAGCAGTTTATACAACCGGGGCACTGAAGCTTTCTTT CASSLYNRGTEAFF
TRBJ2-1 TRBD2 NA TRBV5-1 TGCGCCAGCAGCTTGTACAGCGGGAGTGTAAACAATGAGCAGTTCTTC CASSLYSGSVNNEQFF
TRBJ1-6 NA NA TRBV19 TGTGCCAGTAGTACTCGGGCCTATAATTCACCCCTCCACTTT CASSTRAYNSPLHF
TRBJ1-5 NA NA TRBV19 TGTGCCAGTAGTATAGCCAGTTGGGCAAATAGCAATCAGCCCCAGCATTTT CASSIASWANSNQPQHF
TRBJ1-5 NA NA TRBV6-5 TGTGCCAGCAGTGAAAGGGGGGGCGGGCAGCCCCAGCATTTT CASSERGGGQPQHF
TRBJ2-7 TRBD2 NA TRBV19 TGTGCCAGTAGGCTAGCGGGAAAGTACGAGCAGTACTTC CASRLAGKYEQYF
TRBJ2-7 NA NA TRBV29-1 TGCAGCGTTGAACCCACCGGGACTGGCTACGAGCAGTACTTC CSVEPTGTGYEQYF
TRBJ2-7 NA NA TRBV11-2 TGTGCCAGCAGCTTAGTGGCAGGGGGGCCCTACGAGCAGTACTTC CASSLVAGGPYEQYF
TRBJ2-7 NA NA TRBV5-1 TGCGCCAGCAGCTTGGTGGTCGGGAGCGAGCAGTACTTC CASSLVVGSEQYF
TRBJ1-2 TRBD1 few TRBV5-6 TGTGCCAGCAGCTTCTCGACCCTCCGGACAGGGGTCTATGGCTACCCCTTC CASSFSTLRTGVYGYPF
TRBJ1-2 TRBD1 NA TRBV6-1 TGTGCCAGCGGGGAGGGACAGGGTGGTTATGGCTACACCTTC CASGEGQGGYGYTF
TRBJ1-1 NA NA TRBV4-2 TGTGCCAGCAGTCAAAAAGCCACTGAAGCTTTCTTT CASSQKATEAFF
TRBJ1-5 NA NA TRBV28 TGTGCCAGCAGCTCCCCTTCAGGGGACCATCAGCCCCAGCATTTT CASSSPSGDHQPQHF
TRBJ1-4 NA NA TRBV28 TGTGCCAGCAGGCCCCGGAGGTCAACTAATGAAAAACTGTTTTTT CASRPRRSTNEKLFF
TRBJ2-6 NA NA TRBV9 TGTGCCAGCAGCATCCAGGGATCTGCTGGGGCCAACGTCCTGACTTTC CASSIQGSAGANVLTF
TRBJ2-1 NA NA TRBV18 TGTGCCAGCTCACCCCGGGACACCTCGGCCTACAATGAGCAGTTCTTC CASSPRDTSAYNEQFF
TRBJ2-7 TRBD1 NA TRBV5-1 TGCGCCAGCAGCGGGGGGACAGGGGGCCGCGAGCAGTACTTC CASSGGTGGREQYF
TRBJ2-1 NA NA TRBV27 TGTGCCAGCAGTTTGTCGGTCGGTGAGCAGTTCTTC CASSLSVGEQFF
TRBJ2-3 NA NA TRBV7-8 TGTGCCAGCAGCAGCACCTCTAGCACAGATACGCAGTATTTT CASSSTSSTDTQYF
TRBJ2-7 TRBD1 NA TRBV10-3 TGTGCCATCAGCCCGACAGGGGACGAGCAGTACTTC CAISPTGDEQYF
TRBJ1-2 TRBD1 NA TRBV6-5 TGTGCCAGCAGTTACTCGGACAGGGGGCCCTATGGCTACACCTTC CASSYSDRGPYGYTF
TRBJ1-1 TRBD1 NA TRBV9 TGTGCCAGCAGCGTAGTGGGGACAGGGCAGGTTGAAGCTTTCTTT CASSVVGTGQVEAFF
TRBJ2-3 NA NA TRBV7-3 TGTGCCAGCAGCGGACTGTCGAGCACAGATACGCAGTATTTT CASSGLSSTDTQYF